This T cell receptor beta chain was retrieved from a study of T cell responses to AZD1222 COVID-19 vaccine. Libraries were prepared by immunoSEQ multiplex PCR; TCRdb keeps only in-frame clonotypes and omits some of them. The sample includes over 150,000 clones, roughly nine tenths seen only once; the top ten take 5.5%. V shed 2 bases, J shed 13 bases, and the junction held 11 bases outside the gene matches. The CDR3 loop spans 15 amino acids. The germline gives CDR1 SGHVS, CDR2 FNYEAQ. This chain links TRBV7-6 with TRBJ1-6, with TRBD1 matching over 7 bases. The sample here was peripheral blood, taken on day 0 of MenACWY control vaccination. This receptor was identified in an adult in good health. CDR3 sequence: CASSLRQGYSSPLHF. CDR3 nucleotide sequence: TGTGCCAGCAGCTTACGACAGGGATATTCGTCCCCCCTCCACTTT.